One and the same sample provided the 25 T cell receptor beta chains below, sequenced in a study of blood T cell repertoires in COVID-19. Clones were sequenced by immunoSEQ multiplex PCR, and TCRdb holds only the in-frame ones, with some missing. The data contain about 280,000 clones, approximately 88% of them singletons. Source material: peripheral blood. Source of these receptors: a man aged 50 to 59 with acute or convalescent COVID-19.

J is TRBJ2-3 and V is TRBV19, with D perhaps TRBD1 (6 bases). This CDR3 region has 14 residues. The V and J ends lost 3 bases and 4 bases respectively, with 11 bases between them. Germline CDR1 is LNHDA and CDR2 is SQIVND (reference sequence). The CDR3, as DNA: TGTGCCAGTAGTATCTTGGGGGCCGCAGATACGCAGTATTTT. This encodes CASSILGAADTQYF.

This chain links TRBV6-6 with TRBJ1-3, with D maybe TRBD1 (6 bases). Trimming left V 8 bases short and J 2 bases short, with 10 bases between. CDR1 is MNHNY, CDR2 SVGAGI, per germline (reference sequence). The CDR3 runs 13 residues. The CDR3 spells CASLRGTGNTIYF. DNA for the CDR3: TGTGCCAGCCTCAGGGGAACTGGAAACACCATATATTTT.

The chain has TRBV5-1 and TRBJ2-7; 8 bases map to TRBD2. After removal of 4 bases from V and 7 bases from J, the junction contained 10 bases not matched to a gene. The germline V gene encodes CDR1 SGHRS and CDR2 YFSETQ. The CDR3 consists of 14 residues. DNA for the CDR3: TGCGCCAGCAGCCCCCGACTAGCGACGATTGAGCAGTACTTC. Translation: CASSPRLATIEQYF.

The V and J genes are TRBV18 and TRBJ1-5; possibly TRBD1 for D (6 bases). CDR3 length: 15 residues. V was trimmed by 3 bases and J by 4 bases, leaving 13 bases between them. The V gene's germline CDR1 is KGHSH and CDR2 LQKENI. In DNA form, the CDR3 reads TGTGCCAGCTCACCCGGACAGCTTCCGAATCAGCCCCAGCATTTT. Amino acid sequence: CASSPGQLPNQPQHF.

A few counts support this clone. Other DNA sequences in this specimen translate into the identical CDR3. This sequence joins TRBV30 and TRBJ1-5, with D possibly TRBD1 on 5 matching bases. The germline V gene encodes CDR1 GTSNPN and CDR2 SVGIG (reference sequence). Trimming stripped 2 bases from V and 0 bases from J, with 11 bases between. This CDR3 is 15 amino acids long. For the CDR3, the DNA is TGTGCCTGGAGTCCGGGGGGTTATAGCAATCAGCCCCAGCATTTT. Its translation: CAWSPGGYSNQPQHF.

Details on this clone: At the DNA level, this CDR3 is encoded by other sequences in the same sample as well. V usage is TRBV3-1 (or the pseudogene TRBV3-2) and J usage is TRBJ2-7; D is uncertain. CDR1 and CDR2 (germline): LGHDT, YNNKEL (reference sequence). The V and J ends lost 2 bases and 4 bases respectively, with 3 bases between them. This CDR3 comprises 11 residues. CDR3 nucleotides: TGTGCCAGCAGCCAATTATACGAGCAGTACTTC. It codes for CASSQLYEQYF.

V gene TRBV5-4 combines with J gene TRBJ1-3, with D possibly matching TRBD1 (5 bases). The V end lost 0 bases, the J end lost 2 bases, and 9 bases lay between the germline ends. CDR3 length equals 15 residues. Germline CDR1 SGHNT, CDR2 YYREEE (reference sequence). The CDR3 DNA is TGTGCCAGCAGCTTGGGGGGGACTCCTGGAAACACCATATATTTT. The encoded protein is CASSLGGTPGNTIYF.

The chain uses TRBV11-3 and TRBJ2-2, with 8 bases matching TRBD1. The length of the CDR3 is 15 residues. Germline CDR1 is SGHNT and CDR2 is YENEEA. V lost 5 bases, J lost 6 bases, and 8 bases stayed unmatched. Here the CDR3 DNA reads TGTGCCAGCAGCCGCGGGCAGGGGGCAGCCGGGGAGCTGTTTTTT. Amino acid sequence: CASSRGQGAAGELFF.

V usage is TRBV5-1 and J usage is TRBJ2-1; the D is unclear. This CDR3 contains 14 residues. V lost 3 bases to trimming and J lost 5 bases, with 12 bases between them. Germline values: CDR1 SGHRS, CDR2 YFSETQ. The CDR3: CASSSGTNNNEQFF. The CDR3 bases are TGCGCCAGCAGCTCTGGAACTAACAACAATGAGCAGTTCTTC.

The genes are TRBV18 and TRBJ1-1, with TRBD1 matching over 9 bases. Germline CDR1 reads KGHSH; CDR2 reads LQKENI. V lost 5 bases to trimming and J lost 6 bases; unmatched junction nucleotides: 10. This CDR3 is 15 amino acids long. CDR3: CASSESKQGASEAFF. CDR3 coding DNA: TGTGCCAGCTCAGAATCCAAACAGGGGGCCTCTGAAGCTTTCTTT.

V usage is TRBV10-1 and J usage is TRBJ2-2; D may be TRBD2 (5 bases). This CDR3 is 14 amino acids long. V lost 4 bases and J lost 6, with 12 bases in between. Germline CDR1 and CDR2: WNHNN and SYGVQD (reference sequence). CDR3 nucleotide sequence: TGCGCCAGCAGTGGTGGTGTTAGCGCCGGGGAGCTGTTTTTT. Protein: CASSGGVSAGELFF.

About this clone itself: At one end, the junction sequence differs from germline, possibly due to a read error. The chain employs TRBV5-1 and TRBJ1-5; tentatively, D is TRBD1 (6 bases). Germline V gives CDR1 SGHRS, CDR2 YFSETQ. CDR3 length: 15 amino acids. The chain's CDR3 is CARSWGGGVGQPQHF. CDR3 nucleotide sequence: TGCGCCCGCAGCTGGGGAGGGGGGGTCGGACAGCCCCAGCATTTT.

The J gene is TRBJ1-1, the V gene TRBV19, with 9 bases matching TRBD1. CDR3 size: 17 residues. Germline CDR1 and CDR2: LNHDA and SQIVND (reference sequence). With V trimmed by 5 bases and J by 4 bases, 14 bases remained unmatched. The CDR3 coding sequence is TGTGCCAGTAGTTCCCGGGACAGGGTGACCTTAACCACTGAAGCTTTCTTT. This gives the protein CASSSRDRVTLTTEAFF.

V gene TRBV6-5 combines with J gene TRBJ2-7; 7 nucleotides agree with TRBD2. The J segment lost 0 bases and the V segment lost 6 bases, leaving 8 bases of the junction unmatched. The CDR3 extends over 15 amino acids. CDR1 is MNHEY, CDR2 SVGAGI, per germline. The CDR3 DNA reads TGTGCCAGCAGCGACCGGGGGGTCCTCTCCTACGAGCAGTACTTC. Translated: CASSDRGVLSYEQYF.

This clone appeared once. This rearrangement joins TRBV5-1 to TRBJ1-1; 7 bases agree with TRBD1. This CDR3 has 16 amino acids. Germline CDR1 is SGHRS and CDR2 is YFSETQ. J was trimmed by 4 bases and V by 0 bases; bases with no gene match: 9. The CDR3 is CASSLEAGGRVTEAFF. For the CDR3, the DNA is TGCGCCAGCAGCTTGGAAGCAGGGGGAAGGGTCACTGAAGCTTTCTTT.

This chain uses TRBV3-1 (or the pseudogene TRBV3-2) with TRBJ2-5; the D gene is possibly TRBD2 (6 bases). The CDR3 spans 14 residues. Trimming stripped 1 base from V and 5 bases from J, with 11 bases between. Germline assignment: CDR1 LGHDT and CDR2 YNNKEL (reference sequence). The CDR3 DNA sequence: TGTGCCAGCAGCCAAGGCGGGGCGAGGGAGACCCAGTACTTC. Its translation is CASSQGGARETQYF.

V and J are TRBV5-4 and TRBJ1-4; tentative D call: TRBD1 (5 bases). This CDR3 is 17 amino acids long. Germline CDR1 SGHNT, CDR2 YYREEE (reference sequence). Deletions cut 0 bases from V and 0 bases from J, with 12 bases between. The CDR3 loop reads CASSLGRAGTTNEKLFF. In DNA form, the CDR3 reads TGTGCCAGCAGCTTGGGCAGGGCGGGGACAACTAATGAAAAACTGTTTTTT.

The DNA for the CDR3 is TGTGCCAGTTGCCGAGACATCTACAATGAGCAGTTCTTC. As protein: CASCRDIYNEQFF. The chain couples TRBV6-5 to TRBJ2-1; no clear D. This CDR3 is 13 amino acids long. Trimming took 9 bases from V and 3 from J, leaving 12 bases between them. Germline V gene lookup returns CDR1 MNHEY and CDR2 SVGAGI.

This chain links TRBV2 with TRBJ1-1, with a possible D match to TRBD1 (6 bases). Germline loops: CDR1 SNHLY, CDR2 FYNNEI. This CDR3 is 13 amino acids long. The V gene lost 4 bases and the J gene lost 4 bases, with 10 bases spanning the gap. The CDR3 protein is CASSGGHSTEAFF. CDR3 nucleotides: TGTGCCAGCAGTGGGGGGCACAGCACTGAAGCTTTCTTT.

The V call is TRBV10-3, the J call TRBJ1-2, with D unresolved. V gave up 2 bases and J gave up 8 bases, with 12 bases separating them. CDR1 ENHRY and CDR2 SYGVKD come from the germline V gene. This CDR3 has 13 amino acids. The CDR3 bases are TGTGCCATCAGTGAGCGGGATGTATTCGGCTACACCTTC. This encodes CAISERDVFGYTF.

This chain connects TRBV29-1 to TRBJ2-7; unclear D gene. Germline V gene sequence: CDR1 SQVTM, CDR2 ANQGSEA. The CDR3 spans 14 residues. The ends were cut back, 4 bases at V and 3 bases at J, with 16 bases in the middle. Written as DNA, the CDR3 is TGCAGCGTTGGGAGTCCCGGCCAACTCTACGAGCAGTACTTC. This sequence encodes CSVGSPGQLYEQYF.

V gene TRBV5-6 combines with J gene TRBJ1-4; the D gene is possibly TRBD1 (5 bases). V shed 4 bases and J shed 8 bases, with 15 bases lying between them. The germline CDR1 and CDR2 sequences are SGHDT and YYEEEE. The CDR3 loop spans 14 amino acids. The CDR3 DNA sequence: TGTGCCAGCAGCACCGGAGGGTGGGGCGAAAAACTGTTTTTT. Translating gives CASSTGGWGEKLFF.

The chain joins TRBV7-2 to TRBJ2-7; TRBD2 agrees at 9 bases. The germline gives CDR1 SGHTA, CDR2 FQGNSA. V was pared by 3 bases and J by 2 bases, with 2 bases of the junction left unmatched. This CDR3 has 14 amino acids. CDR3 loop: CASSFSGGTYEQYF. The DNA of the CDR3 is TGTGCCAGCAGCTTTAGCGGGGGTACCTACGAGCAGTACTTC.

In this sample, this clone turned up many times. This chain uses TRBV28 with TRBJ2-2; D unclear. Germline loops: CDR1 MDHEN, CDR2 SYDVKM. V was pared by 5 bases and J by 1 base, with 8 bases between. The CDR3 length is 14 residues. CDR3 nucleotides: TGTGCCAGCAGTGCCCCAGAGAACACCGGGGAGCTGTTTTTT. It translates to CASSAPENTGELFF.

This clone was recorded only once. The chain is built from TRBV5-4 and TRBJ2-2, with 8 bases identical to TRBD1. V was pared by 4 bases and J by 4 bases, with 12 bases of the junction left unmatched. Germline V gene lookup returns CDR1 SGHNT and CDR2 YYREEE (reference sequence). The CDR3 covers 17 residues. This chain's CDR3 is CASSPKSGTGRTGELFF. CDR3 DNA sequence: TGTGCCAGCAGCCCCAAGTCCGGGACAGGTCGCACCGGGGAGCTGTTTTTT. Using reference TRBV5-4 and TRBJ2-2 for the parts outside the CDR3, the full variable domain is ETGVTQSPTHLIKTRGQQVTLRCSSQSGHNTVSWYQQALGQGPQFIFQYYREEENGRGNFPPRFSGLQFPNYSSELNVNALELDDSALYLCASSPKSGTGRTGELFFGEGSRLTVL.